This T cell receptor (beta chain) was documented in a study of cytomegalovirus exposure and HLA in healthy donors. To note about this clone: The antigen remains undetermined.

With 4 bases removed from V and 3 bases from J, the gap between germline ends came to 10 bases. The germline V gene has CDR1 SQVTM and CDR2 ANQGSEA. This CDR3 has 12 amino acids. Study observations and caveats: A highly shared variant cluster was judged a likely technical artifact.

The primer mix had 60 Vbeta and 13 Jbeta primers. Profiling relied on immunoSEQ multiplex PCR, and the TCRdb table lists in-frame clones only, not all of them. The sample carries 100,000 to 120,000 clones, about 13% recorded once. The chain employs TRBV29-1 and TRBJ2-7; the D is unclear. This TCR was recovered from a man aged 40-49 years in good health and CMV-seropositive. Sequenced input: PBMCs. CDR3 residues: CSVVVSGYEQYF. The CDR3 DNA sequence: TGCAGCGTTGTTGTCAGTGGCTACGAGCAGTACTTC.